A selection of T cell receptor beta chains follows, all from one sample in a study of cytomegalovirus exposure and HLA in healthy donors. TCRdb's table, derived via immunoSEQ multiplex PCR, lists solely in-frame clones and lacks some. Among 250,000 or so clones, 85% were seen once, and the ten largest hold over 1%. The sequenced material came from PBMCs. These receptors all stem from a human donor in good health. Each CDR3 is given with its conserved first and last residue. A D gene is named only where the DNA matches it firmly. Part of the rows lack a size; the others show once, few, many or a class for expanded clones.

v_gene	d_gene	abundance	j_gene	CDR3nt	CDR3aa
TRBV5-1	TRBD2	.	TRBJ2-3	TGCGCCAGCAGCCTACTAGCGGGGTCTAGCACAGATACGCAGTATTTT	CASSLLAGSSTDTQYF
TRBV5-4	TRBD1	once	TRBJ1-1	TGTGCCAGCAGCTTGATTGGACAGGGGAACACTGAAGCTTTCTTT	CASSLIGQGNTEAFF
TRBV11-2	.	.	TRBJ2-5	TGTGCCAGCAGCTTAGCCGGTGAGACCCAGTACTTC	CASSLAGETQYF
TRBV7-9	.	.	TRBJ2-1	TGTTCCAGCAGCACGGAGCACACAAGAGAGCAGTTCTTC	CSSSTEHTREQFF
TRBV7-9	.	.	TRBJ1-4	TGTTCCAGCAGCCCTAGCGGGAGGAAACTGTTTTTT	CSSSPSGRKLFF
TRBV6-1	.	.	TRBJ2-3	TGTGCCAGCAGTGGAGGGACAATGAATAGAGATACGCAGTATTTT	CASSGGTMNRDTQYF
TRBV29-1	.	.	TRBJ2-7	TGCAGCGTTGCCCATCGAGGGCAGGGGCCCTACGAGCAGTACTTC	CSVAHRGQGPYEQYF
TRBV6-1	TRBD1	.	TRBJ2-7	TGTGCCAGCAGTGATCCCGGGACAGGGAGGTACGAGCAGTACTTC	CASSDPGTGRYEQYF
TRBV7-3	TRBD2	.	TRBJ2-1	TGTGCCAGCAGCTTAGCGGGAGGCGAGCAGTTCTTC	CASSLAGGEQFF
TRBV13	.	.	TRBJ2-6	TGTGCCAGCAGTCTAGATAGGGGCAGACCCATCTCTGGGGCCAACGTCCTGACTTTC	CASSLDRGRPISGANVLTF
TRBV5-6	.	.	TRBJ2-7	TGTGCCAGCTCCTCCCGGGCGGGGTACGAGCAGTACTTC	CASSSRAGYEQYF
TRBV2	TRBD2	.	TRBJ2-3	TGTGCCAGCAGTGAAGCGCTTGTAGCGGGAGCAGGCACGCAGTATTTT	CASSEALVAGAGTQYF
TRBV18	.	once	TRBJ1-1	TGTGCCAGCTCACCAGAGGAGGGCACTGAAGCTTTCTTT	CASSPEEGTEAFF